What follows is one T cell receptor (beta chain) and its context. The data stem from a study of blood T cell repertoires in COVID-19. Study-level information: Material from acute and convalescent COVID-19 was sourced from the United States, Italy and Spain. T cells, B-cell-depleted T cells, or PBMCs provided the cDNA or gDNA that served as material.

Method: immunoSEQ multiplex PCR; TCRdb's copy keeps in-frame clones and lacks some. The sample has some 78,000 clones, about 83% seen once; the top ten hold approximately 4.9%. The sequenced sample consisted of peripheral blood. The receptor comes from a woman at least 80 years old with active or convalescent COVID-19.

The CDR3, as DNA: TGTGCCAGCAGCCCGCTCACGGGGGGAAACATTCAGTACTTC. Its translation is CASSPLTGGNIQYF. This chain uses TRBV5-6 with TRBJ2-4, with TRBD2 identical over 7 bases. Per the germline V gene, CDR1 is SGHDT and CDR2 is YYEEEE. The CDR3 totals 14 residues. V gave up 4 bases and J gave up 6 bases; unmatched junction bases: 7.